A single sample gave rise to the 25 T cell receptor beta chains below, sequenced in a study of a mutant IDH1 vaccine in newly diagnosed glioma. Clones were read by immunoSEQ multiplex PCR, and TCRdb kept only the in-frame ones, dropping some. Of about 35,000 clones in the sample, about nine tenths are singletons; the top ten hold 4.8%. Time point specified: baseline, week 1 (first vaccination visit). Described treatment: pre-vaccination baseline after standard-of-care therapy. Sample: PBMCs, taken from a glioma patient treated with radiotherapy, temozolomide or both. The receptors shown here come from a woman in her forties with glioma.

The chain uses TRBV7-2 and TRBJ2-5, with D perhaps being TRBD1 or TRBD2 (5 bases each). The CDR3 runs to 14 residues. The germline V gene encodes CDR1 SGHTA and CDR2 FQGNSA. V was trimmed by 0 bases and J by 1 base, leaving 6 bases between them. The CDR3 coding sequence is TGTGCCAGCAGCTTAGCGGGGGTCCAAGAGACCCAGTACTTC. This sequence encodes CASSLAGVQETQYF.

The chain employs TRBV6-5 and TRBJ2-3, with D tentatively TRBD2 (5 bases). The CDR3 contains 14 residues. The V end lost 3 bases, the J end lost 5 bases, and 12 bases lay between the germline ends. Germline-derived CDR1 and CDR2 are MNHEY and SVGAGI. CDR3 DNA sequence: TGTGCCAGCAGTTATTCGAGCGGTGTAGATACGCAGTATTTT. Its translation: CASSYSSGVDTQYF.

V and J are TRBV29-1 and TRBJ2-1; 13 nucleotides align to TRBD2. V lost 6 bases to trimming and J lost 0 bases; unmatched junction nucleotides: 2. The CDR3 contains 15 residues. CDR1 and CDR2 from the germline V gene are SQVTM and ANQGSEA. CDR3: CSVRTSGSSYNEQFF. The DNA of the CDR3 is TGCAGCGTACGGACTAGCGGGAGCTCCTACAATGAGCAGTTCTTC.

This chain connects TRBV23-1 to TRBJ2-7; D may be TRBD2 (5 bases). Being an ORF, TRBV23-1 has a function that is uncertain. This CDR3 has 15 residues. Trimming shortened V by 4 bases and J by 2 bases, and 15 bases separated the two germline ends. As DNA, the CDR3 is TGCGCCAGCAGTCCTCGGGGTGCTGGGACCTACGAGCAGTACTTC. Translated: CASSPRGAGTYEQYF.

V usage is TRBV27 and J usage is TRBJ2-1, with D tentatively TRBD2 (6 bases). Trimming cost V 6 bases and J 4 bases, with 22 bases left between them. CDR1 and CDR2 from the germline V gene are MNHEY and SMNVEV (reference sequence). The CDR3 contains 17 residues. The CDR3 spells CASSPLISGRQYNEQFF. The CDR3 region has the DNA TGTGCCAGCAGCCCCTTAATAAGCGGGCGCCAGTACAATGAGCAGTTCTTC.

The rearrangement links TRBV30 to TRBJ1-5; D gene ambiguous. Germline V CDR1 and CDR2: GTSNPN, SVGIG (reference sequence). CDR3 length: 13 amino acids. V dropped 2 bases and J dropped 4 bases, with 9 bases sitting between them. The CDR3 DNA reads as TGTGCCTGGAGTATTCGGAGGAATCAGCCCCAGCATTTT. Protein: CAWSIRRNQPQHF.

This chain joins TRBV15 and TRBJ2-1, with D tentatively TRBD2 (6 bases). Trimming removed 0 bases at V and 9 bases at J, with 18 bases between. Germline loops: CDR1 LNHNV, CDR2 YYDKDF (reference sequence). There are 16 residues in the CDR3. The CDR3 is CATSREGPRLVTEQFF. The CDR3 coding sequence is TGTGCCACCAGCAGAGAGGGCCCAAGACTAGTAACTGAGCAGTTCTTC.

The chain employs TRBV4-2 and TRBJ1-1; D is possibly TRBD1 (5 bases). This CDR3 has 15 residues. V shed 5 bases and J shed 7 bases, with 20 bases lying between them. Germline V CDR1 and CDR2: LGHNA, YNFKEQ. CDR3 residues: CASSYLQRGRLEAFF. Written as DNA, the CDR3 is TGTGCCAGCAGCTACCTACAGCGGGGGAGACTTGAAGCTTTCTTT.

The V call is TRBV10-3, the J call TRBJ2-7; 7 positions match TRBD1. CDR1 and CDR2 from the germline V gene are ENHRY and SYGVKD. This CDR3 is built from 14 residues. Losses at the gene ends were 2 bases for V and 4 bases for J; bases not matched to a gene: 5. The CDR3 spells CAISEVKGAYEQYF. CDR3 DNA: TGTGCCATCAGTGAGGTGAAGGGGGCGTACGAGCAGTACTTC.

This chain links TRBV18 with TRBJ2-7; 11 bases agree with TRBD1. The CDR3 is 18 amino acids. Trimming took 0 bases from V and 2 from J; bases not matched to a gene: 9. Germline CDR1 reads KGHSH; CDR2 reads LQKENI. The CDR3 nucleotides read TGTGCCAGCTCACCACCAGGCGGGGGGGGACAGGGGGCCTACGAGCAGTACTTC. Translated, it gives CASSPPGGGGQGAYEQYF.

This clone appeared once. The rearrangement joins TRBV18 to TRBJ1-2; no clear D gene. Trimming pared 3 bases from V and 6 bases from J, leaving 17 bases between. CDR1 and CDR2 from the germline V gene are KGHSH and LQKENI. The CDR3 totals 15 residues. The CDR3 reads CASSPGRAPVHGYTF. DNA of the CDR3: TGTGCCAGCTCACCCGGACGGGCCCCGGTTCATGGCTACACCTTC.

The rearrangement uses TRBV2 and TRBJ1-5, with TRBD1 matching 7 bases. V was pared by 6 bases and J by 2 bases, with 4 bases of the junction left unmatched. The V gene's germline CDR1 is SNHLY and CDR2 FYNNEI. This CDR3 comprises 14 residues. CDR3 nucleotides: TGTGCCAGCAGGACAGGGACGGGCAATCAGCCCCAGCATTTT. Amino acid sequence: CASRTGTGNQPQHF.

This clone appeared a few times. CDR3 residues: CASSLGVSEYTEAFF. The CDR3, as DNA: TGCGCCAGCAGCTTGGGAGTCTCTGAATACACTGAAGCTTTCTTT. The chain is built from TRBV5-1 and TRBJ1-1; no definite D call. Trimming removed 0 bases at V and 3 bases at J, with 12 bases between. This CDR3 has 15 residues. Germline V lookup: CDR1 SGHRS, CDR2 YFSETQ.

The CDR3 is CASSVRTGLETQYF. CDR3 sequence (DNA): TGTGCCAGCAGCGTCCGGACAGGGCTAGAGACCCAGTACTTC. The V call is TRBV6-5, the J call TRBJ2-5; 8 bases line up with TRBD1. The length of the CDR3 is 14 residues. V lost 6 bases, J lost 4 bases, and 7 bases stayed unmatched. Germline V gene sequence: CDR1 MNHEY, CDR2 SVGAGI.

The V and J genes are TRBV9 and TRBJ2-1, with 8 bases identical to TRBD2. CDR1 is SGDLS, CDR2 YYNGEE, per germline. There are 15 residues in the CDR3. The V and J ends lost 0 bases and 2 bases, in that order; junction bases with no gene match: 1. CDR3 loop: CASSVGGGTYNEQFF. CDR3 in DNA: TGTGCCAGCAGCGTAGGCGGGGGGACCTACAATGAGCAGTTCTTC.

The DNA of the CDR3 is TGCGCCAGCAGCCACAGCGGACAGGGAGGCGAAAAACTGTTTTTT. This encodes CASSHSGQGGEKLFF. The rearrangement links TRBV4-1 to TRBJ1-4; 8 bases map to TRBD1. The CDR3 covers 15 residues. Trimming cost V 3 bases and J 8 bases; bases outside gene matches: 8. Germline V lookup: CDR1 MGHRA, CDR2 YSYEKL.

This sequence joins TRBV30 and TRBJ1-2; 10 bases map to TRBD1. CDR1 GTSNPN and CDR2 SVGIG come from the germline V gene (reference sequence). CDR3 length: 15 residues. The V gene end was trimmed by 4 bases and the J gene end by 8 bases; junction bases not matched to a gene: 13. In DNA, the CDR3 is TGTGCCTGGACCCCATTAGGGGACAGGGGATCAGGCTACACCTTC. Encoded protein: CAWTPLGDRGSGYTF.

This chain joins TRBV5-3 and TRBJ1-5; TRBD1 might be the D (5 bases). TRBV5-3 is classed as an ORF, of uncertain function. With 10 bases removed from V and 7 bases from J, the gap between germline ends came to 18 bases. CDR3 size: 13 residues. The CDR3 reads CAATGGRYQPQHF. CDR3 bases: TGTGCCGCAACAGGCGGCCGGTACCAGCCCCAGCATTTT.

J is TRBJ2-3 and V is TRBV18, with D uncertain. The V gene's germline CDR1 is KGHSH and CDR2 LQKENI. Trimming removed 1 base from V and 8 bases from J, with 10 bases in between. The CDR3 consists of 13 residues. The CDR3 loop is CASSPLNGATQYF. CDR3 DNA: TGTGCCAGCTCACCACTGAACGGCGCTACGCAGTATTTT.

The DNA of the CDR3 is TGTGCCAGCAGCCTGCGGACTAGCGTGCCAGGGGGGGAGCTGTTTTTT. It codes for CASSLRTSVPGGELFF. This chain joins TRBV7-8 and TRBJ2-2; 9 bases match TRBD2. This CDR3 contains 16 residues. The germline gives CDR1 SGHVS, CDR2 FQNEAQ. J gave up 8 bases and V 5 bases, and 12 bases lay outside the gene matches.

The chain recombines TRBV4-2 with TRBJ2-3; TRBD2 might be the D (6 bases). V lost 4 bases and J 5 bases, leaving 16 bases between the germline ends. Germline CDR1 reads LGHNA; CDR2 reads YNFKEQ. This CDR3 has 15 residues. DNA of the CDR3: TGTGCCAGCAGCCCCCTGGAGGGGTTATTAGATACGCAGTATTTT. It encodes CASSPLEGLLDTQYF.

This clone came up a few times. The chain joins TRBV2 to TRBJ2-2; 7 bases fit TRBD2. CDR1 and CDR2 from the germline V gene are SNHLY and FYNNEI. CDR3 length: 17 residues. Trimming at V came to 3 bases and at J to 2 bases, leaving 9 bases not matched to a gene. The CDR3, as DNA: TGTGCCAGCAGTGAGCTTAGGGACTACTTTAACACCGGGGAGCTGTTTTTT. Its protein product is CASSELRDYFNTGELFF.

CDR3 loop: CASSTGTSGRGNTGELFF. The DNA of the CDR3 is TGCGCCAGCAGTACCGGGACTAGCGGGAGGGGTAACACCGGGGAGCTGTTTTTT. This rearrangement joins TRBV10-1 to TRBJ2-2; the match to TRBD2 covers 16 bases. The length of the CDR3 is 18 residues. V gave up 5 bases and J gave up 2 bases; unmatched junction bases: 5. The V gene's germline CDR1 is WNHNN and CDR2 SYGVQD (reference sequence).

J is TRBJ1-1 and V is TRBV5-1; weak D call: TRBD1 (5 bases). Trimming pared 1 base from V and 4 bases from J, leaving 14 bases between. Per germline, CDR1 SGHRS and CDR2 YFSETQ. There are 15 residues in the CDR3. This chain's CDR3 is CASSLNRLGPTEAFF. CDR3 sequence (DNA): TGCGCCAGCAGCTTGAACAGGCTGGGTCCCACTGAAGCTTTCTTT. The full variable domain, completed using reference TRBV5-1 and TRBJ1-1, is KAGVTQTPRYLIKTRGQQVTLSCSPISGHRSVSWYQQTPGQGLQFLFEYFSETQRNKGNFPGRFSGRQFSNSRSEMNVSTLELGDSALYLCASSLNRLGPTEAFFGQGTRLTVV.

V usage is TRBV4-1 and J usage is TRBJ1-1; D possibly corresponds to TRBD1 (5 bases). Trimming pared 1 base from V and 4 bases from J, leaving 13 bases between. Per germline, CDR1 MGHRA and CDR2 YSYEKL. The CDR3 runs to 15 residues. In nucleotides, the CDR3 is TGCGCCAGCAGCCAAGTTCGCGGGGCTAGCACTGAAGCTTTCTTT. It yields the protein CASSQVRGASTEAFF.